The count of the clone carrying this TCR beta chain is one. This entry belongs to a study of blood T cell repertoires in COVID-19. On the study more broadly: T cells, B-cell-depleted T cells, or PBMCs provided the cDNA or gDNA that served as material.

As processed by the authors: Amplification from reference gene primers served as the basis for estimated nucleated cell counts. Sequencing used immunoSEQ multiplex PCR; TCRdb keeps in-frame clones, though not all of them. For V, J and clone size, that table is used; D and trimming come from the DNA. The data contain more than 60,000 clones, approximately 85% of them singletons. The CDR3 covers 11 residues. The germline V gene has CDR1 LGHDT and CDR2 YNNKEL (reference sequence). The V end lost 4 bases, the J end lost 7 bases, and 7 bases lay between the germline ends. Sequenced: peripheral blood. This receptor was taken from a human donor in a cohort sampled during active COVID-19. This chain links TRBV3-1 (or the pseudogene TRBV3-2) with TRBJ1-1; possible D gene TRBD1, 5 bases. The CDR3 region has the DNA TGTGCCAGCAGCCGGGGCCTTGAAGCTTTCTTT. Translation: CASSRGLEAFF.